This T cell receptor beta chain was captured by sequencing in a study of cytomegalovirus exposure and HLA in healthy donors. Germline V lookup: CDR1 SEHNR, CDR2 FQNEAQ (reference sequence). V was pared by 5 bases and J by 2 bases, with 14 bases of the junction left unmatched. The CDR3 is made up of 17 amino acids. This clone was found a few times. The PCR employed 60 Vbeta primers together with 13 Jbeta primers. Data came from immunoSEQ multiplex PCR; TCRdb stores just in-frame clones and leaves some out. The table lists 100,000 to 150,000 clones, roughly a tenth of them singletons. V and J are TRBV7-9 and TRBJ2-5, with 7 bases identical to TRBD2. This TCR came from a woman aged 18-30 years in good health and CMV-seropositive. Source material: PBMCs. The CDR3 reads CASSRISAGAKQETQYF. CDR3 DNA: TGTGCCAGCAGCCGTATTTCCGCGGGAGCTAAACAAGAGACCCAGTACTTC. The full variable domain, its missing parts supplied by reference TRBV7-9 and TRBJ2-5, is DTGVSQNPRHKITKRGQNVTFRCDPISEHNRLYWYRQTLGQGPEFLTYFQNEAQLEKSRLLSDRFSAERPKGSFSTLEIQRTEQGDSAMYLCASSRISAGAKQETQYFGPGTRLLVL.